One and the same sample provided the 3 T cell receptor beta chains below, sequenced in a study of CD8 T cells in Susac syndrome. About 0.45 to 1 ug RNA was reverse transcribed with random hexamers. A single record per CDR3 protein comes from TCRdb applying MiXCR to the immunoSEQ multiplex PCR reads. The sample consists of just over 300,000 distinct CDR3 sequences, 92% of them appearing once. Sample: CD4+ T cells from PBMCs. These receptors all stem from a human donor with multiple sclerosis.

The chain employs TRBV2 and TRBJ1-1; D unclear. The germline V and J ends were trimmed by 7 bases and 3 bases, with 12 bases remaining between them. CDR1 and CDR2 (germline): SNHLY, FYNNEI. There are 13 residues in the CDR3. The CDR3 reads CASKTQADTEAFF. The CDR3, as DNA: TGTGCCAGCAAGACCCAGGCGGACACTGAAGCTTTCTTT.

This chain's CDR3 is CASSPPLAGQETQYF. CDR3 DNA: TGTGCCAGCAGCCCACCCCTAGCGGGACAAGAGACCCAGTACTTC. V and J are TRBV7-2 and TRBJ2-5; 9 bases fit TRBD2. J gave up 2 bases and V 5 bases, and 6 bases lay outside the gene matches. CDR3 length equals 15 residues. CDR1 is SGHTA, CDR2 FQGNSA, per germline.

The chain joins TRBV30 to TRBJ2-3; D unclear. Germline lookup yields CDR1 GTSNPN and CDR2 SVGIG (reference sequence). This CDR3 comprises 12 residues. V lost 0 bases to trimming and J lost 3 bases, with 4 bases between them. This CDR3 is CAWSVKTDTQYF. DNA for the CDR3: TGTGCCTGGAGTGTGAAAACAGATACGCAGTATTTT.